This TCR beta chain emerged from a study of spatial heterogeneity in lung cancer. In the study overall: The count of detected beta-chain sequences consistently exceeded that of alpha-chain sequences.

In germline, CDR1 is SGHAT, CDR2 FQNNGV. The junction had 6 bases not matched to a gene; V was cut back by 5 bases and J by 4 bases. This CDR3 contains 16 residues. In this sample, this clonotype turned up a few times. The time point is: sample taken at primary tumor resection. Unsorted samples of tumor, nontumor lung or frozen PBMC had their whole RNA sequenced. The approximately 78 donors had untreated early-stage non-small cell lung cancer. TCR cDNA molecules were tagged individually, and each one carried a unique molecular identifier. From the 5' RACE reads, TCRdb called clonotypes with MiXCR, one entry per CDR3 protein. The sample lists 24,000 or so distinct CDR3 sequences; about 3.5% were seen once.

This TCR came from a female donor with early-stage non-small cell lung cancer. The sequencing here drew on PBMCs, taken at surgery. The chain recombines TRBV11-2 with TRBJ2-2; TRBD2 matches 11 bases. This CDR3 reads CASSHSSGRSTGELFF. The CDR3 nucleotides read TGTGCCAGCAGCCACTCTAGCGGGAGGTCCACCGGGGAGCTGTTTTTT.